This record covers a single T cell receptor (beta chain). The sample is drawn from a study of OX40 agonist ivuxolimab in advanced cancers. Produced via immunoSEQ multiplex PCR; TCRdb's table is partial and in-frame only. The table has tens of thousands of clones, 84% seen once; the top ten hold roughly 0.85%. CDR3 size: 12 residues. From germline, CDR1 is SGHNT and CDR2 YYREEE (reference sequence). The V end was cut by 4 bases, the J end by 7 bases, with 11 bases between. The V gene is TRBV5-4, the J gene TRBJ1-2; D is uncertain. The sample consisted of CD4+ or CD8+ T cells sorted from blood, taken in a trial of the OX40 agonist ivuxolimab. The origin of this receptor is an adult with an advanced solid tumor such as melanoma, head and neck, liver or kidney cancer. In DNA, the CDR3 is TGTGCCAGCAGCGCCGGGGTCGGTGGCTACACCTTC. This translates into CASSAGVGGYTF.